Following are 29 T cell receptor beta chains from one sample sequenced in a study of spatial heterogeneity in lung cancer. Time point denoted: sample taken at primary tumor resection. Their antigens are not known. One entry per CDR3 protein results from TCRdb running MiXCR on the 5' RACE reads. The sample lists about 27,000 distinct CDR3 sequences; approximately 6.9% were seen once. Study-wide points: For expanded intratumoral alpha and beta TCRs, counts tracked tumor mutation counts.

The material sequenced was lung tumor tissue, taken at surgery. These TCRs come from a male donor with early-stage non-small cell lung cancer.

This clonotype showed up many times. The chain joins TRBV7-2 to TRBJ1-2; D unresolved. This CDR3 has 17 amino acids. The germline V gene has CDR1 SGHTA and CDR2 FQGNSA. V was clipped by 1 base and J by 5 bases, with 20 bases between them. The CDR3, as DNA: TGTGCCAGCAGCTTAGAATCGTGGCAGGCGGCGAATTATGGCTACACCTTC. Translation gives CASSLESWQAANYGYTF. Full variable domain (rest looked up from reference TRBV7-2 and TRBJ1-2): GAGVSQSPSNKVTEKGKDVELRCDPISGHTALYWYRQSLGQGLEFLIYFQGNSAPDKSGLPSDRFSAERTGGSVSTLTIQRTQQEDSAVYLCASSLESWQAANYGYTFGSGTRLTVV.

CDR3 region: CASSWTSPVGTQYF. The CDR3 DNA follows: TGTGCCAGCAGTTGGACTAGCCCGGTGGGGACCCAGTACTTC. The chain couples TRBV12-3 or TRBV12-4 to TRBJ2-5; 8 nucleotides agree with TRBD2. The CDR3 contains 14 residues. V lost 4 bases and J lost 7; bases outside the gene matches: 8.

This clonotype appeared many times. The chain is built from TRBV5-1 and TRBJ2-2; 7 bases are a match to TRBD1. The CDR3 runs 15 residues. V lost 1 base and J lost 7; bases outside the gene matches: 7. Germline CDR1 SGHRS, CDR2 YFSETQ. This CDR3 reads CASSLRQGFDGELFF. CDR3 nucleotides: TGCGCCAGCAGCTTGCGACAGGGTTTTGACGGGGAGCTGTTTTTT.

This clonotype was counted at least ten times. The chain employs TRBV28 and TRBJ2-7; a weak D match, TRBD1 (6 bases). The CDR3 runs 13 residues. With 6 bases removed from V and 6 bases from J, the gap between germline ends came to 15 bases. Germline CDR1 MDHEN, CDR2 SYDVKM. The CDR3 bases are TGTGCCAGCAGCAAGGGGGTACGGGGCGAGCAGTACTTC. Translated, it gives CASSKGVRGEQYF.

The sample holds many counts of this clonotype. The chain links TRBV5-1 to TRBJ1-2; a possible D gene is TRBD1 (6 bases). Trimming pared 2 bases from V and 6 bases from J, leaving 11 bases between. The germline gives CDR1 SGHRS, CDR2 YFSETQ. This CDR3 spans 13 amino acids. Written as DNA, the CDR3 is TGCGCCAGCAGCTTCAACAGGGCAAATGGCTACACCTTC. Translation: CASSFNRANGYTF.

Ten or more counts support this clonotype. The chain couples TRBV20-1 to TRBJ2-7, with 10 bases that match TRBD1. In germline, CDR1 is DFQATT, CDR2 SNEGSKA (reference sequence). This CDR3 spans 14 amino acids. V shed 3 bases and J 2 bases; nucleotides not matched to a gene: 4. CDR3 sequence (DNA): TGCAGTGCTAGGGGAGGGACAGGGGCCTACGAGCAGTACTTC. Translation: CSARGGTGAYEQYF.

CDR3 loop: CSADHRDRGRDTEAFF. The CDR3 region has the DNA TGCAGTGCTGACCACCGGGACAGGGGACGGGACACTGAAGCTTTCTTT. The gene calls are TRBV20-1 and TRBJ1-1; TRBD1 matches at 10 bases. CDR1 and CDR2 (germline): DFQATT, SNEGSKA (reference sequence). V shed 5 bases, J shed 3 bases, and the junction held 12 bases outside the gene matches. This CDR3 has 16 amino acids.

The sample holds many counts of this clonotype. CDR3 nucleotides: TGCAGTGCTAGTGCCGGGACCTCTAACTATGGCTACACCTTC. It specifies CSASAGTSNYGYTF. The chain couples TRBV20-1 to TRBJ1-2; D perhaps matches TRBD1 (5 bases). The CDR3 has 14 residues. V was cut by 3 bases and J by 0 bases, with 11 bases left in between. Germline V gene data show CDR1 as DFQATT and CDR2 as SNEGSKA (reference sequence).

The chain joins TRBV6-2 or TRBV6-3 to TRBJ2-7; D is undetermined. V lost 7 bases and J 6 bases, leaving 19 bases between the germline ends. The CDR3 contains 14 residues. Germline V gene lookup returns CDR1 MNHEY and CDR2 SVGEGT. CDR3 residues: CASIMDSSSIEQYF. In nucleotides, the CDR3 is TGTGCCAGCATTATGGATTCTTCCTCCATCGAGCAGTACTTC.

This clonotype has a count of ten or more. The chain links TRBV28 to TRBJ2-2; D is ambiguous. The CDR3 has 14 residues. The germline gives CDR1 MDHEN, CDR2 SYDVKM. Trimming cost V 2 bases and J 8 bases, with 12 bases left between them. The CDR3 sequence: CASSLGVGVGELFF. The CDR3 coding sequence is TGTGCCAGCAGTTTAGGCGTCGGCGTTGGGGAGCTGTTTTTT.

This clonotype was recorded at least ten times. This chain joins TRBV4-2 and TRBJ1-1, with no clear D. Germline assignment: CDR1 LGHNA and CDR2 YNFKEQ. There are 14 residues in the CDR3. V was cut by 1 base and J by 4 bases, with 10 bases left in between. The CDR3 DNA is TGTGCCAGCAGCCAAGCGTTGCGGGGCACTGAAGCTTTCTTT. Its translation: CASSQALRGTEAFF.

V is TRBV7-9 and J is TRBJ1-2; TRBD1 is a possible D gene (6 bases). The V and J ends lost 5 bases and 8 bases respectively, with 12 bases between them. The CDR3 consists of 12 residues. The V gene's germline CDR1 is SEHNR and CDR2 FQNEAQ (reference sequence). DNA for the CDR3: TGTGCCAGCAGCATACAGGGTTTGGGCTACACCTTC. Its protein product is CASSIQGLGYTF.

In its sample, this clonotype was seen many times. In nucleotides, the CDR3 is TGTGCCAGCAGGAGCCGGACTAGCCCCACAGGGACCCAGTACTTC. The encoded protein is CASRSRTSPTGTQYF. V usage is TRBV7-2 and J usage is TRBJ2-5, with 8 bases lining up with TRBD2. CDR1 and CDR2 (germline): SGHTA, FQGNSA. The V and J ends lost 6 bases and 7 bases, in that order; junction bases with no gene match: 13. There are 15 residues in the CDR3.

This clonotype was seen ten or more times. The chain is built from TRBV20-1 and TRBJ1-5; the D gene is possibly TRBD1 (5 bases). This CDR3 comprises 14 residues. V was shortened by 3 bases and J by 3 bases, with 12 bases between the two germline ends. CDR1 is DFQATT, CDR2 SNEGSKA, per germline (reference sequence). The CDR3 region is CSARAGVTNQPQHF. The DNA for the CDR3 is TGCAGTGCTAGGGCGGGGGTTACCAATCAGCCCCAGCATTTT.

The chain couples TRBV18 to TRBJ1-5; D is ambiguous. Germline V gives CDR1 KGHSH, CDR2 LQKENI. V dropped 3 bases and J dropped 5 bases, with 11 bases sitting between them. The CDR3 totals 14 residues. The CDR3 reads CASSPDGPHQPQHF. CDR3 coding DNA: TGTGCCAGCTCACCGGACGGACCCCATCAGCCCCAGCATTTT.

The chain uses TRBV19 and TRBJ2-7; D could derive from TRBD1 or TRBD2 (5 bases each). The CDR3 covers 13 residues. Germline values: CDR1 LNHDA, CDR2 SQIVND (reference sequence). Between the trimmed V and J ends, which lost 8 bases and 9 bases, there was a span of 20 bases. The DNA for the CDR3 is TGTGCCAGTGCCCCCGGGACCGACTTTGCGCAGTACTTC. Residues: CASAPGTDFAQYF.

This clonotype was detected many times. The chain has TRBV4-1 and TRBJ1-4; 8 bases map to TRBD1. CDR3 length equals 20 residues. The V segment lost 2 bases and the J segment 4 bases; nucleotides outside the gene matches: 18. Germline lookup yields CDR1 MGHRA and CDR2 YSYEKL. The CDR3 loop is CASSQSPDRVDYAYNEKLFF. CDR3 nucleotides: TGCGCCAGCAGCCAATCCCCGGACAGGGTTGATTATGCTTATAATGAAAAACTGTTTTTT.

The rearrangement joins TRBV28 to TRBJ1-2; D possibly corresponds to TRBD1 (5 bases). CDR1 and CDR2 (germline): MDHEN, SYDVKM. The CDR3 runs to 15 residues. Trimming shortened V by 6 bases and J by 8 bases, and 22 bases separated the two germline ends. DNA for the CDR3: TGTGCCAGCAGCCCTGGCGGTATCCCGGGGGAAGGCTACACCTTC. Protein: CASSPGGIPGEGYTF.

The rearrangement links TRBV29-1 to TRBJ2-7; 10 positions match TRBD2. CDR1 and CDR2 from the germline V gene are SQVTM and ANQGSEA. The CDR3 has 15 residues. With 6 bases clipped from V and 7 bases from J, the junction kept 15 bases outside the gene matches. The chain's CDR3 is CSVASGGYSRGEQYF. Written as DNA, the CDR3 is TGCAGCGTGGCTAGCGGGGGATACTCTAGAGGGGAGCAGTACTTC.

This clonotype was detected ten times or more. The V call is TRBV4-3, the J call TRBJ1-1; 7 nucleotides align to TRBD1. This CDR3 contains 14 residues. V lost 0 bases, J lost 5 bases, and 3 bases stayed unmatched. Germline CDR1 reads LGHNA; CDR2 reads YSLEER. The chain's CDR3 is CASSQEQGWTEAFF. Written as DNA, the CDR3 is TGCGCCAGCAGCCAAGAACAGGGGTGGACTGAAGCTTTCTTT.

This chain joins TRBV9 and TRBJ1-4, with D unresolved. CDR3 length equals 13 residues. Germline V gives CDR1 SGDLS, CDR2 YYNGEE. Between the trimmed V and J ends, which lost 3 bases and 1 base, there was a span of 4 bases. The CDR3 sequence: CASSAGTNEKLFF. The CDR3, as DNA: TGTGCCAGCAGCGCGGGAACTAATGAAAAACTGTTTTTT.

The sample holds a few counts of this clonotype. The rearrangement links TRBV18 to TRBJ1-1; D remains ambiguous. V lost 3 bases and J 1 base, leaving 6 bases between the germline ends. This CDR3 region has 13 residues. Germline V CDR1 and CDR2: KGHSH, LQKENI. CDR3 DNA: TGTGCCAGCTCACCTTTACAGAACACTGAAGCTTTCTTT. As protein: CASSPLQNTEAFF.

V and J are TRBV5-1 and TRBJ1-5; no clear D gene. Germline CDR1 and CDR2: SGHRS and YFSETQ. The CDR3 length is 14 residues. The V end lost 0 bases, the J end lost 4 bases, and 8 bases lay between the germline ends. The CDR3 spells CASSLDGGNQPQHF. In DNA, the CDR3 is TGCGCCAGCAGCTTGGATGGAGGGAATCAGCCCCAGCATTTT.

V and J are TRBV5-1 and TRBJ1-6; maybe TRBD1 (5 bases). This CDR3 has 16 amino acids. The V end lost 0 bases, the J end lost 7 bases, and 14 bases lay between the germline ends. In germline, CDR1 is SGHRS, CDR2 YFSETQ. The CDR3 DNA reads as TGCGCCAGCAGCTTGGAGCCGGTGGGGCTGAATTCACCCCTCCACTTT. This encodes CASSLEPVGLNSPLHF.

This clonotype was recorded at least ten times. The chain carries TRBV13 and TRBJ1-5; unclear D gene. V was clipped by 0 bases and J by 6 bases, with 3 bases between them. The CDR3 spans 12 residues. Germline assignment: CDR1 PRHDT and CDR2 FYEKMQ (reference sequence). The CDR3 region has the DNA TGTGCCAGCAGCTTAGGGGGTCAGCCCCAGCATTTT. Amino acid sequence: CASSLGGQPQHF.

This clonotype occurred many times. The V call is TRBV6-1, the J call TRBJ1-4; TRBD1 might be the D (5 bases). The CDR3 is 15 amino acids. Between the trimmed V and J ends, which lost 6 bases and 7 bases, there was a span of 18 bases. Germline assignment: CDR1 MNHNS and CDR2 SASEGT. This chain's CDR3 is CASRYPGQGGEKLFF. DNA of the CDR3: TGTGCCAGCAGATACCCTGGGCAGGGTGGTGAAAAACTGTTTTTT.

The chain links TRBV2 to TRBJ2-2; 9 positions match TRBD1. Germline V gene data show CDR1 as SNHLY and CDR2 as FYNNEI. The CDR3 loop spans 14 amino acids. With 9 bases clipped from V and 0 bases from J, the junction kept 2 bases outside the gene matches. The CDR3 sequence: CASRQGANTGELFF. The DNA for the CDR3 is TGTGCCAGTAGACAGGGGGCGAACACCGGGGAGCTGTTTTTT.

This clonotype is medium-sized (0.01 to 0.1%). V gene TRBV11-2 combines with J gene TRBJ2-3; 8 nucleotides agree with TRBD1. This CDR3 has 19 residues. V was clipped by 8 bases and J by 6 bases; unmatched bases: 25. Looked up from germline, CDR1 is SGHAT and CDR2 is FQNNGV. Written as DNA, the CDR3 is TGTGCCAGCGCACACGAAGCCATCAGGGGGCGTCCCCGATCGGATACGCAGTATTTT. Its protein product is CASAHEAIRGRPRSDTQYF.

For this clonotype: A much larger clone lies one base from this, so it may be a read error. The chain is built from TRBV6-2 or TRBV6-3 and TRBJ1-5; 7 positions agree with TRBD1. Germline V lookup: CDR1 MNHEY, CDR2 SVGEGT. V trimming: 6 bases; J trimming: 3 bases; junction bases outside the gene matches: 5. The CDR3 contains 14 residues. CDR3 loop: CASSTGDDNQPQHF. The CDR3 region has the DNA TGTGCCAGCAGCACAGGGGATGACAATCAGCCCCAGCATTTT.